The 16 T cell receptor beta chains reported below all come from one sample, sequenced in a study of T cell responses to AZD1222 COVID-19 vaccine. Using immunoSEQ multiplex PCR, the repertoire was profiled, and TCRdb retains in-frame clones only, with some absent. The table has about 100,000 clones, roughly 90% seen once. This specimen was peripheral blood, taken 28 days after the second AZD1222 dose. The receptors come from an adult who received the AZD1222 COVID-19 vaccine.

This clone was counted a single time. The chain combines TRBV5-4 with TRBJ2-3; weak D call: TRBD1 (5 bases). The CDR3 covers 17 residues. V dropped 4 bases and J dropped 2 bases, with 20 bases sitting between them. Germline V lookup: CDR1 SGHNT, CDR2 YYREEE (reference sequence). The CDR3 nucleotides are TGTGCCAGCAGCCCTGGGGCTAATTCTGGGCTCACAGATACGCAGTATTTT. Protein: CASSPGANSGLTDTQYF.

The gene calls are TRBV5-1 and TRBJ1-1, with D perhaps TRBD1 (5 bases). The CDR3 totals 14 residues. V was shortened by 1 base and J by 8 bases, with 15 bases between the two germline ends. Germline CDR1 is SGHRS and CDR2 is YFSETQ. CDR3 in amino acids: CASSLTGPSAEAFF. Here the CDR3 DNA reads TGCGCCAGCAGCTTGACAGGCCCATCGGCAGAAGCTTTCTTT.

The chain employs TRBV27 and TRBJ1-6, with a weak D call TRBD1 (5 bases). The CDR3 is made up of 15 amino acids. V lost 2 bases to trimming and J lost 10 bases, with 15 bases between them. Germline values: CDR1 MNHEY, CDR2 SMNVEV (reference sequence). DNA of the CDR3: TGTGCCAGCAGTTTAAATGGCAGGGCGAACTCACCCCTCCACTTT. Amino acids: CASSLNGRANSPLHF.

The chain couples TRBV5-4 to TRBJ1-1; TRBD1 matches 9 bases. The CDR3 contains 14 residues. The V gene's germline CDR1 is SGHNT and CDR2 YYREEE (reference sequence). V trimming: 3 bases; J trimming: 1 base; junction bases outside the gene matches: 1. CDR3 sequence: CASSSGQGNTEAFF. CDR3 DNA: TGTGCCAGCAGCTCGGGACAGGGGAACACTGAAGCTTTCTTT.

The chain joins TRBV6-5 to TRBJ2-3, with 10 bases matching TRBD2. Germline V CDR1 and CDR2: MNHEY, SVGAGI. This CDR3 is built from 16 residues. The V segment lost 2 bases and the J segment 2 bases; nucleotides outside the gene matches: 4. The CDR3 DNA follows: TGTGCCAGCAGTTACGGAACTAGCGGGAACACAGATACGCAGTATTTT. Translating gives CASSYGTSGNTDTQYF.

The rearrangement joins TRBV7-9 to TRBJ2-7; 14 nucleotides match TRBD2. CDR1 is SEHNR and CDR2 is FQNEAQ in the germline V gene (reference sequence). CDR3 length: 16 residues. V gave up 5 bases and J gave up 7 bases; unmatched junction bases: 10. The CDR3 nucleotides are TGTGCCAGCAGCGAGACTAGCGGGAGGGGATGGGGGGAGCAGTACTTC. Translated, it gives CASSETSGRGWGEQYF.

V usage is TRBV28 and J usage is TRBJ2-7; 7 nucleotides match TRBD1. In germline, CDR1 is MDHEN, CDR2 SYDVKM. V shed 4 bases, J shed 6 bases, and the junction held 9 bases outside the gene matches. The CDR3 has 14 amino acids. In DNA form, the CDR3 reads TGTGCCAGCAGTTCACCCCTGACAGGGATCGAGCAGTACTTC. Amino acids: CASSSPLTGIEQYF.

The rearrangement joins TRBV6-2 or TRBV6-3 to TRBJ2-1, with a possible D match to TRBD2 (6 bases). The CDR3 covers 16 residues. Deletions cut 6 bases from V and 15 bases from J, with 30 bases between. Germline V gene data show CDR1 as MNHEY and CDR2 as SVGEGT. The CDR3 bases are TGTGCCAGCAGCCTACGGGGGTCGGGGACTCCCGTCCGCGCGTTCTTC. It encodes CASSLRGSGTPVRAFF.

This chain connects TRBV6-5 to TRBJ2-2; D may be TRBD2 (5 bases). The CDR3 sequence is 15 residues long. In germline, CDR1 is MNHEY, CDR2 SVGAGI. Trimming took 6 bases from V and 6 from J, leaving 17 bases between them. CDR3 DNA: TGTGCCAGCAGCCGACAAGCGTCGGGGTCCGGGGAGCTGTTTTTT. Translation gives CASSRQASGSGELFF.

The chain carries TRBV9 and TRBJ2-3, with D perhaps TRBD2 (5 bases). V lost 0 bases, J lost 3 bases, and 11 bases lay in between. The CDR3 spans 15 residues. Germline-derived CDR1 and CDR2 are SGDLS and YYNGEE. The CDR3: CASSVGPPGTDTQYF. The CDR3 region has the DNA TGTGCCAGCAGCGTAGGGCCCCCGGGGACAGATACGCAGTATTTT.

V and J are TRBV28 and TRBJ2-7; D remains unclear. There are 13 residues in the CDR3. Per the germline V gene, CDR1 is MDHEN and CDR2 is SYDVKM. The V gene lost 7 bases and the J gene lost 2 bases, with 12 bases spanning the gap. In nucleotides, the CDR3 is TGTGCCAGCAACCCGGGCCCAACCTACGAGCAGTACTTC. It specifies CASNPGPTYEQYF.

The chain combines TRBV3-1 (or the pseudogene TRBV3-2) with TRBJ1-2, with a tentative D call TRBD1 (5 bases). Deletions cut 3 bases from V and 2 bases from J, with 13 bases between. The germline CDR1 and CDR2 sequences are LGHDT and YNNKEL (reference sequence). The CDR3 consists of 15 residues. In DNA, the CDR3 is TGTGCCAGCAGCCAGGGACCGACAAAGAACTATGGCTACACCTTC. Its translation is CASSQGPTKNYGYTF.

The chain combines TRBV6-1 with TRBJ2-1, with 8 bases fitting TRBD2. V shed 2 bases and J 4 bases; nucleotides not matched to a gene: 4. The CDR3 totals 15 residues. The germline gives CDR1 MNHNS, CDR2 SASEGT. The CDR3 DNA follows: TGTGCCAGCAGTGAAAGTTCTAGCGGGTACAATGAGCAGTTCTTC. Protein product: CASSESSSGYNEQFF.

The chain carries TRBV7-9 and TRBJ2-1; D might be TRBD2 (5 bases). The CDR3 length is 14 residues. The germline V gene has CDR1 SEHNR and CDR2 FQNEAQ (reference sequence). V was cut by 6 bases and J by 4 bases, with 13 bases left in between. CDR3 protein: CASSFLGRYNEQFF. The DNA of the CDR3 is TGTGCCAGCAGTTTCCTGGGGAGATACAATGAGCAGTTCTTC.

The rearrangement joins TRBV7-9 to TRBJ1-4; 9 bases are a match to TRBD1. The V gene end was trimmed by 7 bases and the J gene end by 5 bases; junction bases not matched to a gene: 17. The length of the CDR3 is 18 residues. CDR1 and CDR2 from the germline V gene are SEHNR and FQNEAQ (reference sequence). Here the CDR3 reads CASTAPGLGTGRNEKLFF. CDR3 sequence (DNA): TGTGCCAGCACCGCCCCGGGCTTAGGGACAGGGAGAAATGAAAAACTGTTTTTT.

In nucleotides, the CDR3 is TGTGCCAGCAGCTTGGGGCCTAGCGGACCAGGAGGACAAGAGACCCAGTACTTC. This translates into CASSLGPSGPGGQETQYF. The rearrangement joins TRBV5-4 to TRBJ2-5; 7 positions match TRBD2. V lost 0 bases, J lost 2 bases, and 13 bases stayed unmatched. The CDR3 totals 18 residues. From germline, CDR1 is SGHNT and CDR2 YYREEE (reference sequence).